The TCR beta chain described here comes from a study of blood T cell repertoires in COVID-19. Study information: PBMCs, B-cell-depleted T cells, or T cells provided the cDNA or gDNA that made up the material.

Germline assignment: CDR1 KGHSH and CDR2 LQKENI. The ends lost 5 bases at V and 2 bases at J; junction bases unmatched: 3. The CDR3 consists of 13 residues. This table comes from immunoSEQ multiplex PCR, and its TCRdb copy is limited to in-frame clones, with some not included. The sample lists some 220,000 clones, around 81% occurring once. Source material: peripheral blood. V gene TRBV18 combines with J gene TRBJ2-7; 7 bases map to TRBD1. The TCR was taken from a woman in her seventies with acute or convalescent COVID-19. CDR3 protein: CASSGQGAYEQYV. DNA for the CDR3: TGTGCCAGCTCAGGGCAGGGGGCCTACGAGCAGTACGTC.